This TCR beta chain is drawn from a study of OX40 agonist ivuxolimab in advanced cancers. The wider study: Patient treatment consisted of intravenous ivuxolimab administration every 2 weeks at 0.01 to 10 mg/kg. Of the participants, 40% to 50% had some prior anti-PD-1, anti-PD-L1 or anti-CTLA-4 therapy, which was allowed.

This clone was found once. Germline V gene sequence: CDR1 LGHNA, CDR2 YNFKEQ. V dropped 4 bases and J dropped 6; count of bases not matched to a gene: 14. The CDR3 consists of 17 residues. The repertoire was sequenced with immunoSEQ multiplex PCR; TCRdb's copy has only in-frame clones and lacks some. The table has around 7,800 clones, 80% to 90% seen once. The chain recombines TRBV4-2 with TRBJ1-3; 8 positions agree with TRBD1. This TCR derives from an adult with an advanced solid tumor such as melanoma, head and neck, liver or kidney cancer. Sequencing was performed on CD4+ or CD8+ T cells sorted from blood, taken in a trial of the OX40 agonist ivuxolimab. CDR3 nucleotide sequence: TGTGCCAGCAGCCCGACCCCTCGCACAGGGGGGTTAAACACCATATATTTT. Translating gives CASSPTPRTGGLNTIYF.